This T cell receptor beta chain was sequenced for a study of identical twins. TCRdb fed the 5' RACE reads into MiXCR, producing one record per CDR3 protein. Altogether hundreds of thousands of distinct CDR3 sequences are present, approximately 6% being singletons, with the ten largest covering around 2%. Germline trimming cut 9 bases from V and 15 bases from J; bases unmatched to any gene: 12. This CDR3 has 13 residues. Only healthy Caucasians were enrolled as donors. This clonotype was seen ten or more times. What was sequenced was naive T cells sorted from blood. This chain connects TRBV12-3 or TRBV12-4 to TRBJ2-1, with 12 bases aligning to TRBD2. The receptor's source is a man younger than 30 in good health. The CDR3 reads CARTLAGGLWGFF. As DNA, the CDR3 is TGTGCCAGGACACTAGCGGGAGGTTTGTGGGGGTTCTTC.